One sample yielded the 32 T cell receptor beta chains listed below, sequenced in a study of T-cell memory formation after mild COVID-19. MiXCR, run by TCRdb on the 5' RACE reads, gives a single entry per CDR3 protein. The table shows around 470,000 distinct CDR3 sequences, with 15% to 20% occurring only once. The source material was PBMCs or a T cell subset sorted from them (not recorded which). These receptor sequences come from an adult woman who had mild COVID-19 (a few samples of this study predate the infection). Cell type and time point are not known.

The table lists this clonotype with a few counts. V and J are TRBV12-3 or TRBV12-4 and TRBJ2-1; 8 bases fit TRBD2. The ends lost 5 bases at V and 5 bases at J; junction bases unmatched: 5. The CDR3 totals 14 residues. The CDR3 here is CASSLIAGNNEQFF. The DNA for the CDR3 is TGTGCCAGCAGTCTGATAGCGGGGAACAATGAGCAGTTCTTC.

This clonotype showed up just a few times. The DNA for the CDR3 is TGCAGCGTCGATCACAGGGGAGGCACAGATACGCAGTATTTT. The encoded protein is CSVDHRGGTDTQYF. J is TRBJ2-3 and V is TRBV29-1, with 7 bases identical to TRBD1. The CDR3 contains 14 residues. V shed 6 bases, J shed 1 base, and the junction held 7 bases outside the gene matches. In germline, CDR1 is SQVTM, CDR2 ANQGSEA.

This clonotype was observed at least ten times. This chain links TRBV5-6 with TRBJ2-1; 9 bases match TRBD2. The V gene end was trimmed by 4 bases and the J gene end by 7 bases; junction bases not matched to a gene: 12. The CDR3 is 16 residues long. Germline V gene data show CDR1 as SGHDT and CDR2 as YYEEEE. In DNA form, the CDR3 reads TGTGCCAGCAGCAGATTTGGCGGGAGGGGGGGGAATGAGCAGTTCTTC. This sequence encodes CASSRFGGRGGNEQFF.

This sequence joins TRBV4-1 and TRBJ2-1, with D unresolved. The V and J ends lost 3 bases and 0 bases respectively, with 12 bases between them. CDR1 is MGHRA, CDR2 YSYEKL, per germline. The CDR3 totals 16 residues. CDR3 amino acids: CASSHRGGSSYNEQFF. The CDR3 DNA reads TGCGCCAGCAGCCATCGCGGCGGAAGCTCCTACAATGAGCAGTTCTTC.

This clonotype has a handful of counts. This rearrangement joins TRBV5-4 to TRBJ2-2; 9 nucleotides align to TRBD1. This CDR3 has 16 amino acids. J lost 5 bases, V lost 4 bases, and 9 bases had no gene match. Germline CDR1 and CDR2: SGHNT and YYREEE (reference sequence). The DNA for the CDR3 is TGTGCCAGCAGCCCGATTTACGGGACAGGGACCGGGGAGCTGTTTTTT. Protein sequence: CASSPIYGTGTGELFF.

The chain combines TRBV9 with TRBJ2-7, with a weak D call TRBD1 (7 bases). The germline V gene has CDR1 SGDLS and CDR2 YYNGEE. Trimming took off 4 bases at V and 2 bases at J, with 16 bases between the two ends. The CDR3 sequence is 15 residues long. The CDR3 here is CASSPLEGAAYEQYF. The CDR3 DNA follows: TGTGCCAGCAGCCCCCTGGAGGGGGCCGCCTACGAGCAGTACTTC.

To note about this clonotype: An end of the junction differs from the germline gene, which may be a read error. This rearrangement joins TRBV2 to TRBJ1-6; D remains ambiguous. CDR3 length: 13 residues. Germline CDR1 SNHLY, CDR2 FYNNEI. CDR3 sequence (DNA): TGTGCCAGCAGTGAACCGCTTCCCCACATGGAGCTTTTT. This gives the protein CASSEPLPHMELF.

This clonotype was detected a few times. The J gene is TRBJ2-1, the V gene TRBV2, with 8 bases identical to TRBD1. The V gene's germline CDR1 is SNHLY and CDR2 FYNNEI. V shed 7 bases, J shed 9 bases, and the junction held 5 bases outside the gene matches. The CDR3 has 12 amino acids. CDR3: CASTTTGVEQFF. CDR3 DNA: TGTGCCAGCACCACGACAGGGGTTGAGCAGTTCTTC.

CDR3 sequence (DNA): TGTGCCACCAGTGCAGGGTGGGGTTCCGAGCAGTACTTC. Translated: CATSAGWGSEQYF. This chain links TRBV24-1 with TRBJ2-7, with D perhaps matching TRBD1 (5 bases). The CDR3 extends over 13 amino acids. Trimming cost V 5 bases and J 6 bases, with 13 bases left between them. Germline CDR1 and CDR2: KGHDR and SFDVKD.

V is TRBV12-3 or TRBV12-4 and J is TRBJ1-5; 8 bases line up with TRBD1. The CDR3 is 16 amino acids. Trimming at V came to 7 bases and at J to 3 bases, leaving 11 bases not matched to a gene. DNA for the CDR3: TGTGCCAGCACTCCCCCCACAGGGGGTGACAATCAGCCCCAGCATTTT. Translated, it gives CASTPPTGGDNQPQHF.

This clonotype was observed a few times. The V call is TRBV5-1, the J call TRBJ2-1; 9 positions agree with TRBD2. Germline V gene lookup returns CDR1 SGHRS and CDR2 YFSETQ. CDR3 length: 15 amino acids. The trim removed 0 bases at V and 7 bases at J, leaving 5 bases unmatched. This chain's CDR3 is CASSLAPSGINEQFF. CDR3 coding DNA: TGCGCCAGCAGCTTGGCGCCTAGCGGGATAAATGAGCAGTTCTTC.

The rearrangement uses TRBV2 and TRBJ2-7; D is uncertain. CDR1 SNHLY and CDR2 FYNNEI come from the germline V gene. V was cut by 8 bases and J by 6 bases, with 17 bases left in between. The CDR3 extends over 13 amino acids. CDR3 residues: CASSPALGLEQYF. The CDR3 bases are TGTGCCAGCTCCCCGGCTCTCGGTCTCGAGCAGTACTTC.

The sample holds many counts of this clonotype. The V gene is TRBV7-3, the J gene TRBJ2-2; no firm D call. The CDR3 extends over 12 amino acids. Trimming cost V 2 bases and J 6 bases, with 4 bases left between them. The V gene's germline CDR1 is SGHTA and CDR2 FQGTGA. The CDR3 nucleotides are TGTGCCAGCAGCTTAGGACCCGGGGAGCTGTTTTTT. Translation: CASSLGPGELFF.

This clonotype was recorded a few times. The chain has TRBV20-1 and TRBJ1-2; D is undetermined. The CDR3 loop spans 12 amino acids. Trimming stripped 3 bases from V and 8 bases from J, with 13 bases between. Germline CDR1 and CDR2: DFQATT and SNEGSKA (reference sequence). CDR3 in amino acids: CSARGARWGYTF. CDR3 DNA sequence: TGCAGTGCTAGGGGCGCCAGGTGGGGCTACACCTTC.

The V gene is TRBV20-1, the J gene TRBJ1-1; no firm D call. The CDR3 contains 16 residues. Germline V gene sequence: CDR1 DFQATT, CDR2 SNEGSKA (reference sequence). Trimming took off 2 bases at V and 1 base at J, with 17 bases between the two ends. The CDR3 region has the DNA TGCAGTGCTAGATCTGTTCTCTCCTCTAGGAACACTGAAGCTTTCTTT. This gives the protein CSARSVLSSRNTEAFF.

This clonotype was detected a few times. J is TRBJ2-3 and V is TRBV9, with D possibly TRBD2 on 5 matching bases. The germline gives CDR1 SGDLS, CDR2 YYNGEE. The ends were cut back, 0 bases at V and 4 bases at J, with 12 bases in the middle. CDR3 length: 15 residues. CDR3 DNA: TGTGCCAGCAGCGTAGGGCGTCTAGCAGCAGATACGCAGTATTTT. It is translated as CASSVGRLAADTQYF.

The chain is built from TRBV12-3 or TRBV12-4 and TRBJ2-2, with a possible D match to TRBD1 (6 bases). The CDR3 consists of 15 residues. Between the trimmed V and J ends, which lost 3 bases and 1 base, there was a span of 9 bases. In DNA, the CDR3 is TGTGCCAGCAGTTTCGTGACAGGGAACACCGGGGAGCTGTTTTTT. This encodes CASSFVTGNTGELFF.

The chain links TRBV27 to TRBJ2-7; D gene ambiguous. Per the germline V gene, CDR1 is MNHEY and CDR2 is SMNVEV (reference sequence). There are 18 residues in the CDR3. With 6 bases removed from V and 2 bases from J, the gap between germline ends came to 26 bases. The CDR3 protein is CASSQLPRTAREPYEQYF. CDR3 bases: TGTGCCAGCAGCCAGTTACCCAGGACGGCGCGAGAGCCCTACGAGCAGTACTTC.

The gene calls are TRBV2 and TRBJ1-6, with D uncertain. Germline CDR1 reads SNHLY; CDR2 reads FYNNEI. Trimming shortened V by 5 bases and J by 6 bases, and 11 bases separated the two germline ends. The length of the CDR3 is 14 residues. The DNA for the CDR3 is TGTGCCAGCAGTACCATAGGAGGTAATTCACCCCTCCACTTT. Protein product: CASSTIGGNSPLHF. The entire variable domain, with the rest obtained from reference TRBV2 and TRBJ1-6, is as follows: EPEVTQTPSHQVTQMGQEVILRCVPISNHLYFYWYRQILGQKVEFLVSFYNNEISEKSEIFDDQFSVERPDGSNFTLKIRSTKLEDSAMYFCASSTIGGNSPLHFGNGTRLTVT.

The chain employs TRBV6-5 and TRBJ2-7, with a possible D match to TRBD1 (7 bases). V lost 5 bases to trimming and J lost 0 bases, with 11 bases between them. CDR3 size: 14 residues. The germline V gene encodes CDR1 MNHEY and CDR2 SVGAGI. CDR3 residues: CASSAGQFSYEQYF. CDR3 DNA: TGTGCCAGCAGTGCGGGACAGTTCTCCTACGAGCAGTACTTC.

This clonotype was seen a single time. The chain has TRBV27 and TRBJ1-2; TRBD1 aligns across 9 bases. The CDR3 contains 13 residues. In germline, CDR1 is MNHEY, CDR2 SMNVEV (reference sequence). J lost 4 bases, V lost 5 bases, and 2 bases had no gene match. The CDR3 is CASSGTGPYGYTF. The CDR3 coding sequence is TGTGCCAGCAGTGGGACAGGGCCCTATGGCTACACCTTC.

The chain couples TRBV24-1 to TRBJ1-1; D ambiguous. Trimming shortened V by 2 bases and J by 0 bases, and 12 bases separated the two germline ends. This CDR3 comprises 16 residues. Germline CDR1 and CDR2: KGHDR and SFDVKD. The CDR3: CATSDSGGPMNTEAFF. The CDR3, as DNA: TGTGCCACCAGTGATTCTGGAGGCCCCATGAACACTGAAGCTTTCTTT.

The chain is built from TRBV12-3 or TRBV12-4 and TRBJ2-2; tentatively, D is TRBD1 (6 bases). With 6 bases removed from V and 5 bases from J, the gap between germline ends came to 10 bases. The CDR3 loop spans 13 amino acids. The CDR3 loop reads CASRNRETGELFF. CDR3 nucleotides: TGTGCCAGCAGAAACAGGGAAACCGGGGAGCTGTTTTTT.

This clonotype was recorded a few times. The CDR3: CASSLDMRPETQYF. CDR3 nucleotide sequence: TGCGCCAGCAGCTTGGATATGAGGCCAGAGACCCAGTACTTC. V gene TRBV5-1 combines with J gene TRBJ2-5; D is unresolved. V was cut by 0 bases and J by 4 bases, with 10 bases left in between. CDR1 SGHRS and CDR2 YFSETQ come from the germline V gene. The CDR3 is 14 amino acids. The full variable domain, in which reference TRBV5-1 and TRBJ2-5 provide the parts outside the CDR3, is KAGVTQTPRYLIKTRGQQVTLSCSPISGHRSVSWYQQTPGQGLQFLFEYFSETQRNKGNFPGRFSGRQFSNSRSEMNVSTLELGDSALYLCASSLDMRPETQYFGPGTRLLVL.

This clonotype was recorded a few times. The chain recombines TRBV9 with TRBJ2-5; no clear D gene. Germline values: CDR1 SGDLS, CDR2 YYNGEE. The CDR3 runs to 14 residues. V lost 4 bases, J lost 3 bases, and 13 bases lay in between. Written as DNA, the CDR3 is TGTGCCAGCAGCCCGTACAGTGGTAAAGAGACCCAGTACTTC. Protein product: CASSPYSGKETQYF. The variable domain in full, completed from reference TRBV9 and TRBJ2-5, reads DSGVTQTPKHLITATGQRVTLRCSPRSGDLSVYWYQQSLDQGLQFLIQYYNGEERAKGNILERFSAQQFPDLHSELNLSSLELGDSALYFCASSPYSGKETQYFGPGTRLLVL.

V gene TRBV7-2 combines with J gene TRBJ2-7; D possibly uses TRBD1 or TRBD2 (5 bases each). The V gene's germline CDR1 is SGHTA and CDR2 FQGNSA. V lost 5 bases to trimming and J lost 2 bases, with 13 bases between them. This CDR3 spans 14 amino acids. The chain's CDR3 is CASSPRDLPYEQYF. CDR3 nucleotides: TGTGCCAGCAGCCCTAGGGACCTACCCTACGAGCAGTACTTC.

In its sample, this clonotype was seen a few times. The chain joins TRBV11-3 to TRBJ2-3; no clear D. Per germline, CDR1 SGHNT and CDR2 YENEEA. V lost 9 bases and J 4 bases, leaving 5 bases between the germline ends. The CDR3 covers 10 residues. The CDR3 sequence is CARSADTQYF. As DNA, the CDR3 is TGTGCCAGGAGCGCAGATACGCAGTATTTT.

This chain uses TRBV6-5 with TRBJ2-7; TRBD1 is a possible D gene (5 bases). The CDR3 totals 13 residues. Trimming shortened V by 6 bases and J by 1 base, and 10 bases separated the two germline ends. In germline, CDR1 is MNHEY, CDR2 SVGAGI. CDR3 residues: CASSRQISYEQYF. CDR3 bases: TGTGCCAGCAGCAGACAGATTTCCTACGAGCAGTACTTC.

This clonotype was counted between two and nine times. The rearrangement joins TRBV5-6 to TRBJ2-7, with 9 bases fitting TRBD1. The V gene's germline CDR1 is SGHDT and CDR2 YYEEEE. V lost 5 bases, J lost 1 base, and 13 bases stayed unmatched. CDR3 length: 17 amino acids. The CDR3 here is CASRSDRGTFNSYEQYF. Written as DNA, the CDR3 is TGTGCCAGCAGGAGCGACAGGGGGACTTTTAATTCCTACGAGCAGTACTTC.

This clonotype occurred a few times. This chain joins TRBV12-3 or TRBV12-4 and TRBJ2-5, with a possible D match to TRBD1 (7 bases). CDR3 length: 14 residues. V was trimmed by 5 bases and J by 4 bases, leaving 14 bases between them. The DNA of the CDR3 is TGTGCCAGCAGTAGATCAGGGGGAGGAGAGACCCAGTACTTC. It is translated as CASSRSGGGETQYF.

The V gene is TRBV3-1, the J gene TRBJ2-5, with 8 positions matching TRBD1. The germline gives CDR1 LGHDT, CDR2 YNNKEL (reference sequence). After removal of 0 bases from V and 4 bases from J, the junction contained 4 bases not matched to a gene. The CDR3 has 15 amino acids. CDR3: CASSQDRGQGETQYF. The CDR3 DNA is TGTGCCAGCAGCCAAGATAGAGGACAGGGAGAGACCCAGTACTTC.

The chain carries TRBV4-2 and TRBJ1-1; 8 nucleotides line up with TRBD1. The length of the CDR3 is 16 residues. Trimming cost V 2 bases and J 6 bases; bases outside gene matches: 11. Germline lookup yields CDR1 LGHNA and CDR2 YNFKEQ. The CDR3 reads CASSQNHRGGNAEAFF. CDR3 DNA: TGTGCCAGCAGCCAAAATCACAGGGGGGGAAACGCTGAAGCTTTCTTT.